The rows below give T cell receptor beta chains drawn from one sample of a study of early T cells in non-severe SARS-CoV-2 infection. Using its own MiXCR run on the 5' RACE reads, TCRdb lists one record per CDR3 protein. The table has some 30,000 distinct CDR3 sequences, around 5.9% seen once; the top ten hold roughly 13%. The specimen was whole blood. Receptor source: an adult who was a healthcare worker with PCR-confirmed SARS-CoV-2 infection or an uninfected control (not recorded which). Each CDR3 is given with its conserved first and last residue. Each record gives: D gene, J gene, clone size, V gene, CDR3 DNA, CDR3 protein. A D gene is named only where the DNA matches it firmly. Expanded clones are given a class, and other clones once, few, many or no size at all.

.	TRBJ2-3	medium-sized	TRBV10-3	TGTGCCATCAGTGAGTCGACACGGGATACGCAGTATTTT	CAISESTRDTQYF
.	TRBJ2-5	many	TRBV10-3	TGTGCCATCAGTGATCAGAACCAAGAGACCCAGTACTTC	CAISDQNQETQYF
.	TRBJ2-7	.	TRBV27	TGTGCCAGCAGTTTACGGGTATCCTACGAGCAGTACTTC	CASSLRVSYEQYF
.	TRBJ1-1	many	TRBV13	TGTGCCAGCAGCTTGGGAAGAGTGAACACTGAAGCTTTCTTT	CASSLGRVNTEAFF
TRBD1	TRBJ1-1	few	TRBV6-5	TGTGCCAGCAGTTCGACAGGGGGGAGGATTGAAGCTTTCTTT	CASSSTGGRIEAFF
.	TRBJ2-7	many	TRBV7-9	TGTGCCAGCAGCTTACGTCCAGGGGGGGAGCAGTACTTC	CASSLRPGGEQYF
.	TRBJ1-1	.	TRBV11-2	TGTGCCAGCAGCTTAACTCTCGGACCTTACTCGAACACTGAAGCTTTCTTT	CASSLTLGPYSNTEAFF
TRBD2	TRBJ2-2	many	TRBV19	TGTGCCAGTAGTATAGTGGGAGGGACCGGCGGGGAGCTGTTTTTT	CASSIVGGTGGELFF
TRBD2	TRBJ2-3	few	TRBV7-2	TGTGCCAGCAGCCTCCTAGCGGGGGCGATCACAGATACGCAGTATTTT	CASSLLAGAITDTQYF
TRBD2	TRBJ2-5	many	TRBV20-1	TGCAGTGCTAGACGGACTAGCGGAATAGAAGAGACCCAGTACTTC	CSARRTSGIEETQYF
.	TRBJ2-7	.	TRBV6-1	TGTGCCAGCAGCGCTAGACAGTCTTTCTCCTACGAGCAGTACTTC	CASSARQSFSYEQYF
.	TRBJ2-7	many	TRBV6-5	TGTGCCAGCAGTTCACAGGGCCAAGGACTCTACGAGCAGTACTTC	CASSSQGQGLYEQYF
TRBD1	TRBJ1-1	many	TRBV28	TGTGCCAGCAGCCCGACAGGGTTTGAAGCTTTCTTT	CASSPTGFEAFF
.	TRBJ1-1	many	TRBV7-9	TGTGCCACTGGCGACTCGTCGACTGAAGCTTTCTTT	CATGDSSTEAFF
.	TRBJ2-1	many	TRBV20-1	TGCAGTGCTAGGGGGACACTTCATGAGCAGTTCTTC	CSARGTLHEQFF
.	TRBJ1-2	many	TRBV10-2	TGCGCCAGCAGTGAGGGTCAGGGCTCCCTGAGTGGCTACACCTTC	CASSEGQGSLSGYTF
.	TRBJ2-7	few	TRBV7-9	TGTGCCAGCAGCTTAAGGGGGGAGTCCTACGAGCAGTACTTC	CASSLRGESYEQYF
TRBD1	TRBJ2-5	many	TRBV29-1	TGCAGCGTAGAGGCAAGGGGGACAGGGTCAGAGACCCAGTACTTC	CSVEARGTGSETQYF
.	TRBJ1-1	few	TRBV20-1	TGCAGTGCTAGAGGTCGTGGACACTGGGGTGAAAGGGACACTGAAGCTTTCTTT	CSARGRGHWGERDTEAFF
.	TRBJ2-7	many	TRBV20-1	TGCAGTGCTAGAGATTACAGGACTTACGAGCAGTACTTC	CSARDYRTYEQYF
.	TRBJ2-3	many	TRBV6-5	TGTGCCAGCAGCCTTGGACTGTCAGGGGCAGATACGCAGTATTTT	CASSLGLSGADTQYF
TRBD1	TRBJ1-2	many	TRBV27	TGTGCCAGCAGTTCACGGGACAGCATCTATGGCTACACCTTC	CASSSRDSIYGYTF
.	TRBJ1-6	many	TRBV7-9	TGTGCCAGCAGCCCAAGTGGGGGGTCACCCCTCCACTTT	CASSPSGGSPLHF
.	TRBJ2-2	.	TRBV6-1	TGTGCCAGCAGTTCCCGGGTGGTGGAGACCGGGGAGCTGTTTTTT	CASSSRVVETGELFF
TRBD2	TRBJ2-1	few	TRBV9	TGTGCCAGCAGCGGGACTAGCGGGGTGGCTCTCTTC	CASSGTSGVALF
TRBD2	TRBJ2-5	.	TRBV20-1	TGCAGTGCTAGAGCCTTCGGGGGGGAAGAGACCCAGTACTTC	CSARAFGGEETQYF
TRBD1	TRBJ1-1	many	TRBV6-5	TGTGCCAGCAACGGACAGGGCCCTCCTGAAGCTTTCTTT	CASNGQGPPEAFF
.	TRBJ2-7	many	TRBV3-1	TGTGCCAGCAGCCAAGGGATACAGAACGAGCAGTACTTC	CASSQGIQNEQYF
.	TRBJ2-3	many	TRBV5-1	TGCGCCAGCAGCTTGGCCCTGGGGAGCACAGATACGCAGTATTTT	CASSLALGSTDTQYF